The 27 T cell receptor beta chains presented below share a single source sample, sequenced in a study of T cells in narcolepsy (dated by TCRdb to the late 2010s). The method behind the library was the immunoSEQ multiplex PCR assay. Here the immuneACCESS table is served through TCRdb, limited to in-frame sequences with V and J called. Missing clones are a known gap in these copies; in checked studies unresolved V genes cover under half, and the rest lacks a known reason. The table for this sample lists some 32,000 clones; 82% of them were counted only once. Clones ranked in the top ten supply about 1.1% of the sample. Material for sequencing was CD45RA- memory CD4+ T cells from PBMCs. The cell subset or site label here, explained by the study, means: memory T cells sorted ex vivo from peripheral blood. The receptors stem from a human donor with narcolepsy.

The gene calls are TRBV5-1 and TRBJ2-5; D possibly corresponds to TRBD2 (5 bases). The length of the CDR3 is 15 residues. Germline CDR1 SGHRS, CDR2 YFSETQ. V lost 4 bases to trimming and J lost 2 bases, with 15 bases between them. The CDR3 protein is CASSPRASSQETQYF. The CDR3 DNA follows: TGCGCCAGCAGCCCCCGGGCTAGCTCTCAAGAGACCCAGTACTTC.

The V and J genes are TRBV28 and TRBJ2-2, with TRBD1 matching over 8 bases. Looked up from germline, CDR1 is MDHEN and CDR2 is SYDVKM. Trimming cost V 6 bases and J 6 bases; bases outside gene matches: 9. The CDR3 spans 15 residues. The CDR3 reads CASRPGTGISGELFF. CDR3 coding DNA: TGTGCCAGCAGGCCCGGGACAGGCATCTCCGGGGAGCTGTTTTTT.

This sequence joins TRBV30 and TRBJ1-6; D uncertain. Germline V gives CDR1 GTSNPN, CDR2 SVGIG (reference sequence). The V end lost 2 bases, the J end lost 7 bases, and 9 bases lay between the germline ends. There are 13 residues in the CDR3. CDR3 amino acids: CAWSRETNSPLHF. CDR3 sequence (DNA): TGTGCCTGGAGTAGGGAGACAAATTCACCCCTCCACTTT.

For this clone: An end of the junction differs from the germline gene, which may be a read error. This chain links TRBV11-2 with TRBJ2-1, with 12 bases aligning to TRBD2. The length of the CDR3 is 17 residues. CDR1 is SGHAT and CDR2 is FQNNGV in the germline V gene. The CDR3 protein is CASSLGPTQGLAGYRIF. The CDR3 coding sequence is TGTGCCAGCAGCTTAGGTCCCACCCAAGGACTAGCGGGGTATCGGATCTTC.

The rearrangement uses TRBV6-4 and TRBJ2-1, with TRBD2 matching 11 bases. The CDR3 totals 17 residues. Germline V lookup: CDR1 MRHNA, CDR2 SNTAGT. With V trimmed by 6 bases and J by 4 bases, 11 bases remained unmatched. The CDR3 is CASSITSGSSGYNEQFF. CDR3 sequence (DNA): TGTGCCAGCAGCATTACTAGCGGGAGCTCGGGGTACAATGAGCAGTTCTTC.

This clone was seen just once. This chain uses TRBV5-4 with TRBJ2-2, with D perhaps being TRBD1 or TRBD2 (5 bases each). The length of the CDR3 is 13 residues. The V gene lost 5 bases and the J gene lost 8 bases, with 13 bases spanning the gap. Germline V CDR1 and CDR2: SGHNT, YYREEE (reference sequence). CDR3 protein: CASSLHGAGELFF. CDR3 nucleotide sequence: TGTGCCAGCAGTTTGCACGGGGCAGGGGAGCTGTTTTTT.

The chain has TRBV10-3 and TRBJ1-2; no definite D call. CDR1 is ENHRY and CDR2 is SYGVKD in the germline V gene. The CDR3 extends over 11 amino acids. Trimming removed 8 bases at V and 4 bases at J, with 8 bases between. CDR3 sequence: CAIGSVYGYTF. The CDR3 bases are TGTGCCATCGGGTCCGTCTATGGCTACACCTTC.

The J gene is TRBJ1-4, the V gene TRBV5-1; 9 nucleotides agree with TRBD1. The germline CDR1 and CDR2 sequences are SGHRS and YFSETQ. V lost 3 bases to trimming and J lost 11 bases; unmatched junction nucleotides: 5. The CDR3 is 13 amino acids. The CDR3 DNA reads TGCGCCAGCAGCTCGGGACAGGGAGCCAAACTGTTTTTT. Protein sequence: CASSSGQGAKLFF. Together with reference TRBV5-1 and TRBJ1-4, the CDR3 gives the full variable domain: KAGVTQTPRYLIKTRGQQVTLSCSPISGHRSVSWYQQTPGQGLQFLFEYFSETQRNKGNFPGRFSGRQFSNSRSEMNVSTLELGDSALYLCASSSGQGAKLFFGSGTQLSVL.

The rearrangement uses TRBV5-8 and TRBJ1-2; a weak D match, TRBD1 (5 bases). V shed 3 bases and J shed 5 bases, with 17 bases lying between them. Germline V gene data show CDR1 as SGHTS and CDR2 as YDEGEE. This CDR3 has 15 amino acids. For the CDR3, the DNA is TGTGCCAGCAGCTCCGGGACCCAACTTGGATATGGCTACACCTTC. Amino acid sequence: CASSSGTQLGYGYTF.

The rearrangement joins TRBV4-2 to TRBJ2-7, with 9 positions matching TRBD1. V lost 5 bases to trimming and J lost 6 bases; unmatched junction nucleotides: 8. Germline CDR1 and CDR2: LGHNA and YNFKEQ. This CDR3 comprises 14 residues. CDR3 DNA: TGTGCCAGCAGCGAAGGGACAGGGAAGCGCGAGCAGTACTTC. Its protein is CASSEGTGKREQYF.

The chain carries TRBV19 and TRBJ1-1; no clear D. This CDR3 has 11 amino acids. The germline V gene encodes CDR1 LNHDA and CDR2 SQIVND (reference sequence). With 2 bases removed from V and 3 bases from J, the gap between germline ends came to 1 base. The CDR3 loop is CASSIYTEAFF. The CDR3 coding sequence is TGTGCCAGTAGTATATACACTGAAGCTTTCTTT.

The rearrangement uses TRBV2 and TRBJ2-2; D call uncertain. V lost 7 bases, J lost 3 bases, and 3 bases lay in between. Germline V lookup: CDR1 SNHLY, CDR2 FYNNEI. The CDR3 is 11 residues long. As DNA, the CDR3 is TGTGCCAGCACCTACACCGGGGAGCTGTTTTTT. Protein sequence: CASTYTGELFF.

The genes are TRBV6-1 and TRBJ1-5; 7 bases fit TRBD1. V was pared by 4 bases and J by 0 bases, with 6 bases of the junction left unmatched. Germline CDR1 reads MNHNS; CDR2 reads SASEGT. This CDR3 comprises 16 residues. CDR3 DNA: TGTGCCAGCAGTGGAGCGAGGGGGCATAGCAATCAGCCCCAGCATTTT. Its translation is CASSGARGHSNQPQHF.

The rearrangement joins TRBV28 to TRBJ1-2; D unclear. V lost 7 bases to trimming and J lost 2 bases, with 8 bases between them. CDR3 size: 12 residues. Germline CDR1 MDHEN, CDR2 SYDVKM. The CDR3 DNA follows: TGTGCCAGCACAGAGGAGAACTATGGCTACACCTTC. Its translation is CASTEENYGYTF.

The V and J genes are TRBV6-1 and TRBJ1-2; the D gene is possibly TRBD1 (5 bases). There are 15 residues in the CDR3. From germline, CDR1 is MNHNS and CDR2 SASEGT. The germline V and J ends were trimmed by 4 bases and 4 bases, with 16 bases remaining between them. The CDR3 here is CASSAGGAGSYGYTF. The CDR3 DNA reads as TGTGCCAGCAGTGCGGGTGGGGCGGGGAGCTATGGCTACACCTTC.

The chain combines TRBV5-4 with TRBJ1-2; D may be TRBD1 (5 bases). Germline CDR1 is SGHNT and CDR2 is YYREEE (reference sequence). The CDR3 is 14 residues long. V lost 10 bases to trimming and J lost 6 bases, with 22 bases between them. CDR3 amino acids: CAPIWGEGEDGYTF. CDR3 sequence (DNA): TGTGCCCCCATTTGGGGCGAGGGTGAGGATGGCTACACCTTC.

The gene calls are TRBV7-9 and TRBJ1-5, with D unresolved. This CDR3 region has 14 residues. The germline V gene has CDR1 SEHNR and CDR2 FQNEAQ (reference sequence). V was shortened by 5 bases and J by 6 bases, with 14 bases between the two germline ends. The CDR3 protein is CASSPGTPPQPQHF. The CDR3, as DNA: TGTGCCAGCAGCCCCGGAACGCCACCTCAGCCCCAGCATTTT.

The V call is TRBV21-1, the J call TRBJ2-5; the table's D gene call, TRBD1, was not cross checked with the DNA. TRBV21-1 is described as a pseudogene. The CDR3 loop spans 16 amino acids. CDR3 in DNA: TGTGCCAGCAGCGATGGGGGCAGGGAGCATGGAGAGACCCAGTACTTC. It translates to CASSDGGREHGETQYF.

This clone was recorded a few times. The V call is TRBV4-2, the J call TRBJ2-7; 9 bases map to TRBD1. With 0 bases clipped from V and 6 bases from J, the junction kept 6 bases outside the gene matches. The CDR3 is made up of 15 amino acids. Germline CDR1 LGHNA, CDR2 YNFKEQ. This CDR3 is CASSQEGTGRGEQYF. The CDR3 coding sequence is TGTGCCAGCAGCCAAGAAGGGACAGGGAGGGGCGAGCAGTACTTC.

V gene TRBV14 combines with J gene TRBJ1-2; TRBD1 might be the D (6 bases). The CDR3 is 15 residues long. V gave up 1 base and J gave up 2 bases, with 11 bases separating them. Per germline, CDR1 SGHDN and CDR2 FVKESK. CDR3 protein: CASSQAGTRNYGYTF. The CDR3 bases are TGTGCCAGCAGCCAAGCCGGGACAAGGAACTATGGCTACACCTTC.

The gene calls are TRBV5-1 and TRBJ2-3; a possible D gene is TRBD1 (5 bases). V lost 4 bases to trimming and J lost 2 bases, with 17 bases between them. Germline CDR1 SGHRS, CDR2 YFSETQ. The CDR3 covers 16 residues. CDR3 sequence (DNA): TGCGCCAGCAGCACCTATCGGCAGGGCGTCACAGATACGCAGTATTTT. Its protein product is CASSTYRQGVTDTQYF.

This chain links TRBV10-3 with TRBJ1-1; a possible D gene is TRBD1 (6 bases). The CDR3 contains 13 residues. Trimming cost V 1 base and J 3 bases, with 6 bases left between them. CDR1 is ENHRY and CDR2 is SYGVKD in the germline V gene. In DNA form, the CDR3 reads TGTGCCATCAGTGAGTACAGGGACACTGAAGCTTTCTTT. Residues: CAISEYRDTEAFF.

The V gene is TRBV7-9, the J gene TRBJ1-5; D is perhaps TRBD1 (5 bases). Germline assignment: CDR1 SEHNR and CDR2 FQNEAQ (reference sequence). CDR3 length: 16 amino acids. V was shortened by 2 bases and J by 0 bases, with 11 bases between the two germline ends. The CDR3: CASSLTTAYSNQPQHF. As DNA, the CDR3 is TGTGCCAGCAGCTTAACGACAGCCTATAGCAATCAGCCCCAGCATTTT.

CDR3 DNA sequence: TGTGCCACCAGCCAGGGGAGCAACTATGGCTACACCTTC. Protein sequence: CATSQGSNYGYTF. The rearrangement joins TRBV6-1 to TRBJ1-2, with TRBD1 as a possible D gene (6 bases). The CDR3 extends over 13 amino acids. Looked up from germline, CDR1 is MNHNS and CDR2 is SASEGT. V lost 10 bases and J lost 2, with 14 bases in between.

J is TRBJ2-7 and V is TRBV4-2; perhaps TRBD2 as D (6 bases). Trimming left V 0 bases short and J 3 bases short, with 15 bases between. Germline V gene data show CDR1 as LGHNA and CDR2 as YNFKEQ. CDR3 length equals 16 residues. CDR3 in amino acids: CASSQDFGGNHYEQYF. The CDR3 coding sequence is TGTGCCAGCAGCCAAGATTTCGGAGGGAACCACTACGAGCAGTACTTC.

This clone was seen once. The chain combines TRBV28 with TRBJ2-2; D is uncertain. The CDR3 sequence is 16 residues long. Germline V lookup: CDR1 MDHEN, CDR2 SYDVKM. The ends were cut back, 6 bases at V and 4 bases at J, with 18 bases in the middle. CDR3 in amino acids: CASSPNKVLSTGELFF. The CDR3, as DNA: TGTGCCAGCAGCCCCAATAAGGTTCTTAGCACCGGGGAGCTGTTTTTT.

V is TRBV30 and J is TRBJ1-4, with D possibly being TRBD1 (5 bases). The CDR3 runs 13 residues. Per the germline V gene, CDR1 is GTSNPN and CDR2 is SVGIG (reference sequence). Trimming removed 1 base from V and 7 bases from J, with 10 bases in between. The CDR3, as DNA: TGTGCCTGGAGTGGGGGGGTTGGTGAAAAACTGTTTTTT. It codes for CAWSGGVGEKLFF.